This TCR beta chain derives from a study of blood T cell repertoires in COVID-19. Overall study context: From the United States, Italy and Spain came samples of acute and convalescent COVID-19. From T cells, B-cell-depleted T cells, or PBMCs came the material, which was cDNA or gDNA.

The ends were cut back, 5 bases at V and 5 bases at J, with 17 bases in the middle. The CDR3 loop spans 15 amino acids. Germline lookup yields CDR1 SGHRS and CDR2 YFSETQ. Per the study methods: Nucleated cell counts were estimated from reference gene primer amplification. Generated by immunoSEQ multiplex PCR, the TCRdb table keeps only in-frame clones and is missing some. V, J and clone size were drawn from that table, and D and trimming were deduced from the DNA. This sample has about 73,000 clones, with 80% to 90% found just once. The TCR originated in a man older than 75 with acute or convalescent COVID-19. Source material: peripheral blood. The V gene is TRBV5-1, the J gene TRBJ2-1; the D gene is possibly TRBD2 (5 bases). CDR3 sequence reads: CASRPPTKLHNEQFF. Here the CDR3 DNA reads TGCGCCAGCAGACCCCCGACTAAACTACACAATGAGCAGTTCTTC.